The clone carrying this T cell receptor beta chain was counted ten times or more. Its antigen remains unidentified. This record comes from a study of T cells in Graves' hyperthyroidism and ophthalmopathy. Trimming shortened V by 4 bases and J by 1 base, and 22 bases separated the two germline ends. CDR3 length: 17 residues. CDR1 is SQVTM, CDR2 ANQGSEA, per germline. Study results and caveats: Most clonotypes expanded in the thyroid (above 0.001) were also present in blood.

Any patient presenting with uncontrolled infection, other autoimmune disease, pregnancy or lactation was left out. The authors took PBMCs from roughly 9.5 ml fresh peripheral blood. Amplified regions were TCR beta CDR3 sequences from RNA transcripts. The TCR CDR3 first-round RT-PCR relied on the HTBI primer set. TCRdb re-called the multiplex PCR reads with MiXCR, one entry per CDR3 protein. Of 300,000 to 350,000 distinct CDR3 sequences in the sample, roughly 20% were seen once. This sequence originates from a woman aged 40-49 years with Graves' ophthalmopathy. Sample: blood. The chain combines TRBV29-1 with TRBJ1-1; D may be TRBD1 (5 bases). CDR3 sequence: CSVVSLTLWGKNTEAFF. CDR3 bases: TGCAGCGTTGTTAGCCTTACTCTTTGGGGGAAGAACACTGAAGCTTTCTTT.